These 18 T cell receptor beta chains were all obtained from the same sample, sequenced in a study of CDR3 diversity in severe acne (dated by TCRdb to about 2019). The library was generated by PCR. Sequenced on an Illumina HiSeq 2000. TCRdb trimmed public reads at Q25 via fastp, called clones via MiXCR and kept in-frame beta chains. Duplicate CDR3 protein sequences are folded into a single record with the most common DNA and genes. This sample gives fewer than 100,000 distinct CDR3 sequences in total; about 54% of them show up just once. Roughly an eighth of the sample rests with the top ten. The sequenced sample was blood. Every receptor here comes from a male donor in good health, without acne.

The sample holds many counts of this clonotype. The chain links TRBV2 to TRBJ1-1; D gene ambiguous. This CDR3 comprises 14 residues. Germline V CDR1 and CDR2: SNHLY, FYNNEI. The V and J ends lost 6 bases and 4 bases respectively, with 15 bases between them. CDR3 loop: CASSEEGVSTEAFF. DNA for the CDR3: TGTGCCAGCAGCGAGGAGGGAGTTAGCACTGAAGCTTTCTTT.

This clonotype occurred many times. The chain combines TRBV13 with TRBJ2-7, with TRBD2 identical over 7 bases. The CDR3 loop spans 13 amino acids. CDR1 is PRHDT and CDR2 is FYEKMQ in the germline V gene (reference sequence). J gave up 5 bases and V 3 bases, and 4 bases lay outside the gene matches. For the CDR3, the DNA is TGTGCCAGCAGCTTGACGGGAGGCAACGAGCAGTACTTC. It yields the protein CASSLTGGNEQYF.

The chain employs TRBV29-1 and TRBJ1-4; possible D gene TRBD1, 5 bases. This CDR3 is 13 amino acids long. Per the germline V gene, CDR1 is SQVTM and CDR2 is ANQGSEA. Trimming took 3 bases from V and 3 from J, leaving 8 bases between them. Here the CDR3 DNA reads TGCAGCGTTGATCTGGGGGCTAATGAAAAACTGTTTTTT. This translates into CSVDLGANEKLFF.

This clonotype was picked up many times. V is TRBV27 and J is TRBJ2-5; the match to TRBD2 covers 11 bases. Germline CDR1 is MNHEY and CDR2 is SMNVEV (reference sequence). V shed 5 bases, J shed 3 bases, and the junction held 8 bases outside the gene matches. This CDR3 has 16 amino acids. The chain's CDR3 is CASSPLAGGWKETQYF. The CDR3 DNA reads TGTGCCAGCAGTCCCCTAGCGGGGGGTTGGAAAGAGACCCAGTACTTC.

The chain carries TRBV7-2 and TRBJ1-3; 7 nucleotides align to TRBD1. V dropped 5 bases and J dropped 4; count of bases not matched to a gene: 11. Germline-derived CDR1 and CDR2 are SGHTA and FQGNSA. The CDR3 loop spans 16 amino acids. CDR3 sequence reads: CASSARQGILGNTIYF. As DNA, the CDR3 is TGTGCCAGCAGCGCCCGACAGGGTATCCTCGGAAACACCATATATTTT.

Notes on this clonotype: Mismatch with germline at one junction end may stem from a read error. This chain joins TRBV18 and TRBJ2-5; weak D call: TRBD1 (6 bases). The CDR3 is 14 residues long. The germline gives CDR1 KGHSH, CDR2 LQKENI. Here the CDR3 DNA reads TGTGCCGGCTCGCCAGGGACATGGGGAGAGACCCAGTACTTC. This codes for CAGSPGTWGETQYF.

CDR3 loop: CASSPVWANTGELFF. In nucleotides, the CDR3 is TGTGCCAGCAGCCCGGTATGGGCGAACACCGGGGAGCTGTTTTTT. This rearrangement joins TRBV9 to TRBJ2-2; unclear D gene. Germline V gives CDR1 SGDLS, CDR2 YYNGEE. CDR3 length: 15 residues. Trimming pared 4 bases from V and 0 bases from J, leaving 10 bases between.

This clonotype was counted once. The chain carries TRBV20-1 and TRBJ2-3, with 10 bases identical to TRBD1. V lost 5 bases, J lost 2 bases, and 22 bases stayed unmatched. This CDR3 is 20 amino acids long. Germline assignment: CDR1 DFQATT and CDR2 SNEGSKA (reference sequence). The CDR3 DNA reads as TGCAGTGCTCGGACCGGGACAGGGGTGCGCGAGCAGTTCTTCACAGATACGCAGTATTTT. Protein product: CSARTGTGVREQFFTDTQYF.

The chain couples TRBV7-9 to TRBJ2-7; TRBD1 aligns across 8 bases. The germline CDR1 and CDR2 sequences are SEHNR and FQNEAQ (reference sequence). This CDR3 has 15 residues. V trimming: 5 bases; J trimming: 1 base; junction bases outside the gene matches: 7. In DNA form, the CDR3 reads TGTGCCAGCAGCCCCCGGACAGGGCTTTCCTACGAGCAGTACTTC. It is translated as CASSPRTGLSYEQYF. Drawing the rest from reference TRBV7-9 and TRBJ2-7, the complete variable domain is DTGVSQNPRHKITKRGQNVTFRCDPISEHNRLYWYRQTLGQGPEFLTYFQNEAQLEKSRLLSDRFSAERPKGSFSTLEIQRTEQGDSAMYLCASSPRTGLSYEQYFGPGTRLTVT.

In its sample, this clonotype was seen many times. This chain uses TRBV24-1 with TRBJ1-1, with D possibly being TRBD1 (6 bases). The germline CDR1 and CDR2 sequences are KGHDR and SFDVKD. Trimming removed 2 bases at V and 1 base at J, with 7 bases between. CDR3 length equals 14 residues. CDR3 DNA sequence: TGTGCCACCAGTGATTCGACAGGGAACACTGAAGCTTTCTTT. Translating it yields CATSDSTGNTEAFF.

This clonotype was found a few times. The chain links TRBV24-1 to TRBJ1-2; TRBD1 agrees at 10 bases. CDR3 length: 14 residues. J was trimmed by 8 bases and V by 5 bases; bases with no gene match: 7. In germline, CDR1 is KGHDR, CDR2 SFDVKD. CDR3 sequence: CATSAPGTGAGYTF. CDR3 coding DNA: TGTGCCACCAGTGCCCCCGGGACAGGGGCAGGCTACACCTTC.

The rearrangement links TRBV12-3 or TRBV12-4 to TRBJ1-4; D uncertain. V was trimmed by 0 bases and J by 5 bases, leaving 7 bases between them. This CDR3 is built from 14 residues. The CDR3 here is CASSLAQANEKLFF. CDR3 DNA: TGTGCCAGCAGTTTAGCCCAGGCGAATGAAAAACTGTTTTTT.

The V call is TRBV20-1, the J call TRBJ2-7; tentative D call: TRBD2 (6 bases). With 6 bases removed from V and 7 bases from J, the gap between germline ends came to 28 bases. The length of the CDR3 is 16 residues. From germline, CDR1 is DFQATT and CDR2 SNEGSKA (reference sequence). The CDR3 region has the DNA TGCAGTGCCGCTACCCTCATGGGACTGACGACCGGGGAGCAGTACTTC. Its translation is CSAATLMGLTTGEQYF.

About this clonotype: A much larger clone lies a single base off, so this may be a read error. The rearrangement joins TRBV6-1 to TRBJ1-5; 11 bases align to TRBD1. The V gene end was trimmed by 2 bases and the J gene end by 9 bases; junction bases not matched to a gene: 6. The CDR3 is 15 amino acids. In germline, CDR1 is MNHNS, CDR2 SASEGT. The CDR3 nucleotides read TGTGCCAGCAGTGAAATAGGACAGGGGGCTGGGCCCCAGCATTTT. This gives the protein CASSEIGQGAGPQHF.

The table lists this clonotype with many counts. V usage is TRBV6-5 and J usage is TRBJ1-2; no reliable D call. The germline V gene has CDR1 MNHEY and CDR2 SVGAGI. CDR3 size: 14 residues. The ends were cut back, 3 bases at V and 8 bases at J, with 16 bases in the middle. CDR3 loop: CASSYSGPGSGYTF. DNA for the CDR3: TGTGCCAGCAGTTATTCCGGGCCAGGCTCCGGCTACACCTTC.

This clonotype has a count of ten or more. A much larger clone lies a single base off, so this may be a read error. V is TRBV6-5 and J is TRBJ2-5; D is unclear. Trimming left V 6 bases short and J 2 bases short, with 7 bases between. The V gene's germline CDR1 is MNHEY and CDR2 SVGAGI. The CDR3 spans 12 residues. The CDR3 loop is CASRVLQETQYF. Here the CDR3 DNA reads TGTGCCAGCAGAGTATTACAAGAGACCCAGTACTTC.

This clonotype is a singleton in its sample. A read error may account for a junction end that differs from germline. V is TRBV5-1 and J is TRBJ2-6; tentative D call: TRBD1 (7 bases). CDR1 and CDR2 (germline): SGHRS, YFSETQ. The length of the CDR3 is 17 residues. CDR3 residues: CASTAGGGPSGANVLTF. Here the CDR3 DNA reads TGTGCCAGCACGGCCGGAGGGGGCCCCTCTGGGGCCAACGTCCTGACTTTC.

The chain couples TRBV6-5 to TRBJ2-5; D perhaps matches TRBD1 (5 bases). The CDR3 extends over 14 amino acids. Trimming cost V 6 bases and J 7 bases, with 18 bases left between them. Germline values: CDR1 MNHEY, CDR2 SVGAGI. The CDR3 protein is CASSQTVSTGTQYF. CDR3 DNA sequence: TGTGCCAGCAGCCAGACAGTGTCTACTGGGACCCAGTACTTC.